The rows below give T cell receptor beta chains drawn from one sample of a study of identical twins. MiXCR, applied by TCRdb to the 5' RACE reads, yields one record per CDR3 protein. The table has roughly 770,000 distinct CDR3 sequences, roughly 18% seen once. The sample was also reused in another study, on T cells expressing NK-cell markers.

Sequenced input: PBMCs. These receptors originate from a woman younger than 35 in good health. CDR3s include the opening cysteine and the closing phenylalanine or tryptophan. A D gene is named only where the DNA matches it firmly. Clone size is not always given. Where it is, it says once, few, many or a class for expanded clones.

j_gene: TRBJ2-2
d_gene: TRBD2
abundance: -
v_gene: TRBV5-1
CDR3nt: TGCGCCAGCAGCAAGTCAGAGCGGGGGAACACCGGGGAGCTGTTTTTT
CDR3aa: CASSKSERGNTGELFF

j_gene: TRBJ2-3
d_gene: -
abundance: -
v_gene: TRBV5-1
CDR3nt: TGCGCCAGCAGCTTGCGGCCGGAGGATCGCACAGATACGCAGTATTTT
CDR3aa: CASSLRPEDRTDTQYF

j_gene: TRBJ2-2
d_gene: -
abundance: -
v_gene: TRBV7-3
CDR3nt: TGTGCCAGCAGCTTAATGGAGGGAACCGGGGAGCTGTTTTTT
CDR3aa: CASSLMEGTGELFF

j_gene: TRBJ1-2
d_gene: -
abundance: few
v_gene: TRBV7-2
CDR3nt: TGTGCCAGCAGCTCGACGACAGGCCCCTATGGCTACACCTTC
CDR3aa: CASSSTTGPYGYTF

j_gene: TRBJ2-7
d_gene: TRBD1
abundance: many
v_gene: TRBV7-9
CDR3nt: TGTGCCAGCAGCTTAGGACAGGGAGAGTACTTC
CDR3aa: CASSLGQGEYF

j_gene: TRBJ1-2
d_gene: TRBD1
abundance: -
v_gene: TRBV6-1
CDR3nt: TGTGCCAGTAGGACAGGGAGGAACTATGGCTACACCTTC
CDR3aa: CASRTGRNYGYTF

j_gene: TRBJ2-4
d_gene: TRBD2
abundance: few
v_gene: TRBV15
CDR3nt: TGTGCCACCAGCAGACCTACAGGACTAGCGGGAAACATTCAGTACTTC
CDR3aa: CATSRPTGLAGNIQYF

j_gene: TRBJ2-1
d_gene: -
abundance: few
v_gene: TRBV27
CDR3nt: TGTGCCAGCACTACTAGGGGCCTGGCCAATGAGCAGTTCTTC
CDR3aa: CASTTRGLANEQFF

j_gene: TRBJ2-7
d_gene: -
abundance: -
v_gene: TRBV4-3
CDR3nt: TGCGCCAGCAGCCGTTACATAGCGGACGAGCAGTACTTC
CDR3aa: CASSRYIADEQYF

j_gene: TRBJ2-1
d_gene: -
abundance: -
v_gene: TRBV7-2
CDR3nt: TGTGCCAGCAGCTTAGCCCGGGGGACAAGGGCGAATGAGCAGTTCTTC
CDR3aa: CASSLARGTRANEQFF

j_gene: TRBJ2-3
d_gene: TRBD2
abundance: -
v_gene: TRBV9
CDR3nt: TGTGCCAGCAGCGTGAGGGCTAGCGGGTCCACAGATACGCAGTATTTT
CDR3aa: CASSVRASGSTDTQYF